Given below is one TCR beta chain in context. These data come from a study of blood T cells in healthy people across ages. The authors ran a second PCR of roughly 6 to 11 cycles using a sample-barcoded 5' primer and a J-beta primer mix. TCRdb reprocessed the 5' RACE reads via MiXCR and lists one record per CDR3 protein. The sample gives 1.4 million to 1.5 million distinct CDR3 sequences, around 42% of which show up once; approximately 7.9% is in the top ten. Per the germline V gene, CDR1 is LGHDT and CDR2 is YNNKEL (reference sequence). The J segment lost 11 bases and the V segment lost 5 bases, leaving 10 bases of the junction unmatched. CDR3 length equals 13 residues.

The V gene is TRBV3-1, the J gene TRBJ2-5, with TRBD2 matching 8 bases. This clonotype was obtained from a woman aged 18-29 years in good health. Material: blood. The CDR3 nucleotides are TGTGCCAGCAGCGGGACTAGTTCCCGTGAGCAGTACTTC. Its translation is CASSGTSSREQYF.